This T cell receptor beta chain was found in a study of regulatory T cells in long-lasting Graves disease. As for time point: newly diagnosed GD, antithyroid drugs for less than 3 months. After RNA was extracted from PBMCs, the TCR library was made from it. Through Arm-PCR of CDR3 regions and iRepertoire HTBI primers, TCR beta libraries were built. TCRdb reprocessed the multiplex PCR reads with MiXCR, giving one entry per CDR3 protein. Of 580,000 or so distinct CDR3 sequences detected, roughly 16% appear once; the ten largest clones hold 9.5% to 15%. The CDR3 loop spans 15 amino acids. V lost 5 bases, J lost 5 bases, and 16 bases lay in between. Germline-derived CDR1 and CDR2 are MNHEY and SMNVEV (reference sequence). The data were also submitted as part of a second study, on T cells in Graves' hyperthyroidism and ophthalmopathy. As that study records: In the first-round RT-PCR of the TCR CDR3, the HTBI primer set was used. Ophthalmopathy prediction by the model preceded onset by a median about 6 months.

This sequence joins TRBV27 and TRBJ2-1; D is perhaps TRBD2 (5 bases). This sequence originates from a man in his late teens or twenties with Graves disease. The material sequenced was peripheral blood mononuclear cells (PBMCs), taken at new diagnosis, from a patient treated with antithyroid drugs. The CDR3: CASSPYRDTNNEQFF. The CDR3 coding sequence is TGTGCCAGCAGTCCTTACCGGGATACCAACAATGAGCAGTTCTTC.